Presented here are 17 T cell receptor beta chains from one specimen sequenced in a study of early T cells in non-severe SARS-CoV-2 infection. Via MiXCR, TCRdb re-called the 5' RACE reads, giving one row per CDR3 protein. The table includes some 34,000 distinct CDR3 sequences, roughly 4.5% detected once. Sequencing was performed on whole blood. These receptors originate from an adult who was a healthcare worker with PCR-confirmed SARS-CoV-2 infection or an uninfected control (not recorded which).

This clonotype was detected ten times or more. The gene calls are TRBV28 and TRBJ2-7; no reliable D call. V dropped 6 bases and J dropped 0 bases, with 15 bases sitting between them. This CDR3 comprises 15 residues. Germline values: CDR1 MDHEN, CDR2 SYDVKM. Here the CDR3 DNA reads TGTGCCAGCAGCTTTAATATGCAGTACTCCTACGAGCAGTACTTC. Encoded protein: CASSFNMQYSYEQYF. Full variable domain (missing parts from reference TRBV28 and TRBJ2-7): DVKVTQSSRYLVKRTGEKVFLECVQDMDHENMFWYRQDPGLGLRLIYFSYDVKMKEKGDIPEGYSVSREKKERFSLILESASTNQTSMYLCASSFNMQYSYEQYFGPGTRLTVT.

This clonotype showed up many times. The V call is TRBV12-3 or TRBV12-4, the J call TRBJ1-1; D not certain. Trimming removed 3 bases from V and 7 bases from J, with 9 bases in between. The CDR3 has 12 amino acids. The CDR3 DNA reads as TGTGCCAGCAGTTTCGGTGTACGTGAAGCTTTCTTT. Protein: CASSFGVREAFF.

The chain couples TRBV7-2 to TRBJ2-1; D is undetermined. Germline V gene lookup returns CDR1 SGHTA and CDR2 FQGNSA. Trimming pared 0 bases from V and 4 bases from J, leaving 7 bases between. The CDR3 runs to 14 residues. CDR3 DNA: TGTGCCAGCAGCTTAGCCTGGACGTACAATGAGCAGTTCTTC. It codes for CASSLAWTYNEQFF.

Ten or more counts support this clonotype. The chain uses TRBV5-1 and TRBJ1-1, with D possibly matching TRBD1 (6 bases). The CDR3 is made up of 12 amino acids. The germline CDR1 and CDR2 sequences are SGHRS and YFSETQ. Trimming left V 2 bases short and J 6 bases short, with 8 bases between. The CDR3 nucleotides are TGCGCCAGCAGCTTTACAGGGCCTGAAGCTTTCTTT. Amino acid sequence: CASSFTGPEAFF.

This clonotype showed up many times. The chain carries TRBV2 and TRBJ2-2; perhaps TRBD1 as D (6 bases). The length of the CDR3 is 16 residues. Germline CDR1 SNHLY, CDR2 FYNNEI. Trimming cost V 6 bases and J 0 bases, with 14 bases left between them. CDR3 in DNA: TGTGCCAGCAGCGCACAGGGACCTTCGAACACCGGGGAGCTGTTTTTT. It translates to CASSAQGPSNTGELFF.

The sample holds a few counts of this clonotype. The CDR3, as DNA: TGTGCCAGCAGTTCACAACTCAGGGGGCGAGCAAACACCATATATTTT. This gives the protein CASSSQLRGRANTIYF. The J gene is TRBJ1-3, the V gene TRBV28; TRBD1 matches 8 bases. This CDR3 has 16 amino acids. Germline V CDR1 and CDR2: MDHEN, SYDVKM. J gave up 6 bases and V 4 bases, and 11 bases lay outside the gene matches.

This clonotype occurred many times. This chain connects TRBV12-3 or TRBV12-4 to TRBJ2-6; D is perhaps TRBD1 (6 bases). Trimming stripped 2 bases from V and 4 bases from J, with 12 bases between. The CDR3 is 16 amino acids. For the CDR3, the DNA is TGTGCCAGCAGTTTACTTGTGGGGACAGGGGCCAACGTCCTGACTTTC. Translation: CASSLLVGTGANVLTF.

Only a few counts were recorded for this clonotype. The gene calls are TRBV7-2 and TRBJ1-6; TRBD1 agrees at 7 bases. CDR3 size: 13 residues. The J segment lost 7 bases and the V segment lost 5 bases, leaving 2 bases of the junction unmatched. The germline CDR1 and CDR2 sequences are SGHTA and FQGNSA. The CDR3 sequence: CASSADRNSPLHF. DNA for the CDR3: TGTGCCAGCAGCGCGGACAGGAATTCACCCCTCCACTTT.

This clonotype has ten or more counts. The chain recombines TRBV11-2 with TRBJ2-1, with D possibly being TRBD2 (5 bases). The CDR3 length is 15 residues. Germline CDR1 SGHAT, CDR2 FQNNGV. The V gene lost 0 bases and the J gene lost 4 bases, with 10 bases spanning the gap. This chain's CDR3 is CASSLERTFYNEQFF. The CDR3 bases are TGTGCCAGCAGCTTAGAGAGGACTTTTTACAATGAGCAGTTCTTC.

This sequence joins TRBV2 and TRBJ1-4, with 7 bases fitting TRBD1. Germline V gives CDR1 SNHLY, CDR2 FYNNEI. Losses at the gene ends were 7 bases for V and 4 bases for J; bases not matched to a gene: 3. The CDR3 extends over 13 amino acids. This CDR3 is CASIGTDNEKLFF. For the CDR3, the DNA is TGTGCCAGCATCGGGACAGATAATGAAAAACTGTTTTTT. Variable domain in full (rest from reference TRBV2 and TRBJ1-4): EPEVTQTPSHQVTQMGQEVILRCVPISNHLYFYWYRQILGQKVEFLVSFYNNEISEKSEIFDDQFSVERPDGSNFTLKIRSTKLEDSAMYFCASIGTDNEKLFFGSGTQLSVL.

This clonotype was recorded many times. The V call is TRBV5-4, the J call TRBJ1-6; D unclear. The CDR3 extends over 15 amino acids. Germline V lookup: CDR1 SGHNT, CDR2 YYREEE (reference sequence). The V and J ends lost 0 bases and 6 bases respectively, with 10 bases between them. The CDR3 DNA follows: TGTGCCAGCAGCTTGGGGAGGGAGGGTAATTCACCCCTCCACTTT. It specifies CASSLGREGNSPLHF.

At least ten counts were recorded for this clonotype. The chain couples TRBV7-9 to TRBJ2-3; 13 nucleotides agree with TRBD2. The CDR3 is made up of 20 amino acids. V was clipped by 4 bases and J by 0 bases; unmatched bases: 13. CDR1 and CDR2 (germline): SEHNR, FQNEAQ (reference sequence). The CDR3 protein is CASSSTLGLAGRTSTDTQYF. CDR3 coding DNA: TGTGCCAGCAGCTCAACCCTGGGACTAGCGGGGAGGACTAGCACAGATACGCAGTATTTT.

This clonotype has at least ten counts. The V gene is TRBV10-1, the J gene TRBJ2-2; the match to TRBD1 covers 11 bases. Germline V gene sequence: CDR1 WNHNN, CDR2 SYGVQD (reference sequence). The trim removed 3 bases at V and 4 bases at J, leaving 4 bases unmatched. The CDR3 runs 16 residues. The CDR3 region has the DNA TGCGCCAGCAGTGACTTTGGACAGGGGGCCACCGGGGAGCTGTTTTTT. Amino acids: CASSDFGQGATGELFF.

This clonotype was recorded at least ten times. The genes are TRBV7-2 and TRBJ1-1; D unresolved. The CDR3 is made up of 13 amino acids. CDR1 is SGHTA and CDR2 is FQGNSA in the germline V gene. V dropped 6 bases and J dropped 11 bases, with 19 bases sitting between them. In nucleotides, the CDR3 is TGTGCCAGCAGGCTGACCCCAGGTCCAAGGGCTTTCTTT. Encoded protein: CASRLTPGPRAFF.

This clonotype came up many times. This chain links TRBV20-1 with TRBJ2-7; TRBD2 aligns across 8 bases. There are 13 residues in the CDR3. Germline loops: CDR1 DFQATT, CDR2 SNEGSKA (reference sequence). V shed 5 bases, J shed 4 bases, and the junction held 7 bases outside the gene matches. The CDR3: CSARRGALYEQYF. CDR3 bases: TGCAGTGCTCGGCGGGGGGCCTTGTACGAGCAGTACTTC.

Many counts were recorded for this clonotype. This chain connects TRBV12-3 or TRBV12-4 to TRBJ2-7; 9 positions match TRBD1. V lost 1 base to trimming and J lost 1 base; unmatched junction nucleotides: 8. The CDR3 has 17 residues. The DNA of the CDR3 is TGTGCCAGCAGTTTAGGGGGGTTGGGACAGGGATCCTACGAGCAGTACTTC. It encodes CASSLGGLGQGSYEQYF.

This clonotype has just a few counts. This chain uses TRBV5-1 with TRBJ2-1; D is unresolved. Trimming cost V 0 bases and J 6 bases, with 16 bases left between them. The CDR3 length is 16 residues. The germline V gene encodes CDR1 SGHRS and CDR2 YFSETQ. The CDR3, as DNA: TGCGCCAGCAGCTTGGCTGTAGGGTTCCCCGGCAATGAGCAGTTCTTC. Amino acids: CASSLAVGFPGNEQFF.